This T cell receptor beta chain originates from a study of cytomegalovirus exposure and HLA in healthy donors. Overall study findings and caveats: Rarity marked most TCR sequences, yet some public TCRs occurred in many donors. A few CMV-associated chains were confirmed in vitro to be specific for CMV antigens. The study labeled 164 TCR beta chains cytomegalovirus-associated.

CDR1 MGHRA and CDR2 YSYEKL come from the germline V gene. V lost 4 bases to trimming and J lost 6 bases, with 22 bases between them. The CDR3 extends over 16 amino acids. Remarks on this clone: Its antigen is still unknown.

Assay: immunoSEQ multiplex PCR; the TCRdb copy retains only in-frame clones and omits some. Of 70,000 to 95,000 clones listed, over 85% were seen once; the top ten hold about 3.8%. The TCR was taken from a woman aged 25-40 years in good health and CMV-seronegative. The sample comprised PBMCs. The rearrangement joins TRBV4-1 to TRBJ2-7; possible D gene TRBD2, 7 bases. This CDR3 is CASSPFGGGGQREQYF. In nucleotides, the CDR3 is TGCGCCAGCAGCCCCTTTGGAGGGGGGGGCCAACGCGAGCAGTACTTC.